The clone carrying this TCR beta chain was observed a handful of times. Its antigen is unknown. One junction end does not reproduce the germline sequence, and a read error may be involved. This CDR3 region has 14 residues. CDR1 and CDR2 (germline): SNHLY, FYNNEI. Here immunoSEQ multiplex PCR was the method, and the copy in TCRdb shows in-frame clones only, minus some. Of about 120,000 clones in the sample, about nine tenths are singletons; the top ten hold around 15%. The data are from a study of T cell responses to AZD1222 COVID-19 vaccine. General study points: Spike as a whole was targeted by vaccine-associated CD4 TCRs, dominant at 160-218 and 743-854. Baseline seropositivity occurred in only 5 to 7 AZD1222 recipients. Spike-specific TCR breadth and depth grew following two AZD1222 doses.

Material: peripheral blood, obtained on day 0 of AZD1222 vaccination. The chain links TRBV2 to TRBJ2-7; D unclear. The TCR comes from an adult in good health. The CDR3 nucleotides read TGTGCCAGCCGTGAGAAGACCCTCTCCTACGAGCAGTACTTC. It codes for CASREKTLSYEQYF. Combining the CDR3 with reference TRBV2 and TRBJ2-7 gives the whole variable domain EPEVTQTPSHQVTQMGQEVILRCVPISNHLYFYWYRQILGQKVEFLVSFYNNEISEKSEIFDDQFSVERPDGSNFTLKIRSTKLEDSAMYFCASREKTLSYEQYFGPGTRLTVT.